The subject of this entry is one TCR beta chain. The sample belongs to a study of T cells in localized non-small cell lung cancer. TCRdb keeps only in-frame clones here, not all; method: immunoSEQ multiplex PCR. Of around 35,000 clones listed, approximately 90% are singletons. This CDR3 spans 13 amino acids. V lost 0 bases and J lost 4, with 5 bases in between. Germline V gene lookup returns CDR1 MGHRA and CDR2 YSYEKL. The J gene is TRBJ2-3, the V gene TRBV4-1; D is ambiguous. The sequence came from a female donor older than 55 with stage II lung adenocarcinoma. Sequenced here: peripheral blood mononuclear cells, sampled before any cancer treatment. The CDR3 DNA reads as TGCGCCAGCAGCCAAGAGACGGCAGATACGCAGTATTTT. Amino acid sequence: CASSQETADTQYF.